Below, 18 T cell receptor beta chains from the same sample are listed, as sequenced in a study of shared clonotypes between healthy human individuals. Sequenced by immunoSEQ multiplex PCR; TCRdb stores in-frame clones only, minus some. The sample includes around 640,000 clones, about 96% of them seen just once. It was CD45RO-negative cells, positively selected for CCR7, that made up naive CD8 cells, with terminally differentiated effector memory CD45RA+ cells excluded. Sequenced sample: naive CD8+ T cells sorted from blood. Every receptor here comes from a woman aged 25 to 39 in good health.

The DNA for the CDR3 is TGTGCCAGTAGTATAGATGACAGGCCCCTCTACGAGCAGTACTTC. Encoded protein: CASSIDDRPLYEQYF. The chain employs TRBV19 and TRBJ2-7; tentatively, D is TRBD1 (6 bases). Trimming took off 0 bases at V and 3 bases at J, with 12 bases between the two ends. CDR1 and CDR2 (germline): LNHDA, SQIVND (reference sequence). The CDR3 length is 15 residues.

This clone was detected once. The gene calls are TRBV5-5 and TRBJ2-7, with D possibly called TRBD1 or TRBD2 (5 bases each). Germline CDR1 and CDR2: SGHKS and YYEKEE (reference sequence). This CDR3 comprises 14 residues. V gave up 0 bases and J gave up 2 bases, with 9 bases separating them. The CDR3 reads CASSLAGTPYEQYF. CDR3 bases: TGTGCCAGCAGCTTGGCAGGGACCCCCTACGAGCAGTACTTC.

The CDR3 DNA follows: TGTGCCAGCAGCTTGGACAAAGCTAGCGGTACCAATGAGCAGTTCTTC. It specifies CASSLDKASGTNEQFF. J is TRBJ2-1 and V is TRBV5-4, with 7 bases that match TRBD2. This CDR3 spans 16 amino acids. J gave up 6 bases and V 0 bases, and 9 bases lay outside the gene matches. The V gene's germline CDR1 is SGHNT and CDR2 YYREEE (reference sequence).

The V call is TRBV2, the J call TRBJ2-6; D ambiguous. V shed 1 base and J shed 0 bases, with 16 bases lying between them. The germline CDR1 and CDR2 sequences are SNHLY and FYNNEI. This CDR3 is built from 19 residues. The CDR3 DNA reads as TGTGCCAGCAGTGAAGACGCACCCGCCTCAGACTCTGGGGCCAACGTCCTGACTTTC. This codes for CASSEDAPASDSGANVLTF. The full variable domain, with the rest looked up from reference TRBV2 and TRBJ2-6, is EPEVTQTPSHQVTQMGQEVILRCVPISNHLYFYWYRQILGQKVEFLVSFYNNEISEKSEIFDDQFSVERPDGSNFTLKIRSTKLEDSAMYFCASSEDAPASDSGANVLTFGAGSRLTVL.

The chain combines TRBV2 with TRBJ2-7, with 9 bases identical to TRBD2. The CDR3 is 15 residues long. V shed 4 bases and J 6 bases; nucleotides not matched to a gene: 10. The germline gives CDR1 SNHLY, CDR2 FYNNEI. Written as DNA, the CDR3 is TGTGCCAGCAGTGTCAGTCTAGCGGGACTTTCCGAGCAGTACTTC. Protein product: CASSVSLAGLSEQYF.

This rearrangement joins TRBV5-6 to TRBJ2-7; no firm D call. Trimming took 1 base from V and 1 from J, leaving 9 bases between them. The CDR3 consists of 14 residues. Germline V lookup: CDR1 SGHDT, CDR2 YYEEEE. The CDR3: CASSLLLGSYEQYF. The CDR3 DNA reads as TGTGCCAGCAGCTTGCTCCTGGGTTCCTACGAGCAGTACTTC.

The rearrangement uses TRBV14 and TRBJ1-1; 7 bases map to TRBD1. V shed 4 bases and J 1 base; nucleotides not matched to a gene: 6. Germline V CDR1 and CDR2: SGHDN, FVKESK. The CDR3 totals 15 residues. The chain's CDR3 is CASSRRDSPNTEAFF. The CDR3 DNA follows: TGTGCCAGCAGCCGGCGGGACAGCCCGAACACTGAAGCTTTCTTT.

The chain combines TRBV27 with TRBJ2-1, with D possibly TRBD1 on 6 matching bases. CDR1 is MNHEY, CDR2 SMNVEV, per germline (reference sequence). The V end lost 4 bases, the J end lost 0 bases, and 13 bases lay between the germline ends. The CDR3 extends over 16 amino acids. CDR3 protein: CASSSGARVSYNEQFF. CDR3 nucleotides: TGTGCCAGCAGTTCAGGGGCCCGGGTCTCCTACAATGAGCAGTTCTTC.

The chain carries TRBV28 and TRBJ2-7; TRBD2 aligns across 12 bases. Germline loops: CDR1 MDHEN, CDR2 SYDVKM. The CDR3 is made up of 18 amino acids. Trimming removed 2 bases from V and 1 base from J; junction bases left unmatched: 9. The CDR3, as DNA: TGTGCCAGCAGTTTAATCTCGGCTAGCGGGAGGGAATCCTACGAGCAGTACTTC. The encoded protein is CASSLISASGRESYEQYF.

This chain connects TRBV28 to TRBJ2-7; 9 nucleotides agree with TRBD2. Germline CDR1 and CDR2: MDHEN and SYDVKM. J was trimmed by 3 bases and V by 7 bases; bases with no gene match: 10. The CDR3 contains 15 residues. CDR3 nucleotide sequence: TGTGCCAGCACCGTCGTCCCTAGCGGGATCTACGAGCAGTACTTC. This encodes CASTVVPSGIYEQYF.

The J gene is TRBJ1-4, the V gene TRBV4-1, with 7 bases fitting TRBD1. The CDR3 is 15 residues long. V gave up 2 bases and J gave up 4 bases; unmatched junction bases: 4. The germline CDR1 and CDR2 sequences are MGHRA and YSYEKL. CDR3 amino acids: CASSQSDRINEKLFF. The CDR3 DNA is TGCGCCAGCAGCCAATCGGACAGGATTAATGAAAAACTGTTTTTT.

The chain employs TRBV15 and TRBJ2-2; D ambiguous. Trimming left V 9 bases short and J 1 base short, with 12 bases between. The CDR3 extends over 14 amino acids. Germline V lookup: CDR1 LNHNV, CDR2 YYDKDF (reference sequence). The CDR3 loop reads CATESGLNTGELFF. In nucleotides, the CDR3 is TGTGCCACGGAGTCCGGCCTGAACACCGGGGAGCTGTTTTTT.

The genes are TRBV5-6 and TRBJ2-7, with 10 positions matching TRBD2. Germline V gene sequence: CDR1 SGHDT, CDR2 YYEEEE. Trimming cost V 4 bases and J 3 bases; bases outside gene matches: 13. This CDR3 is built from 17 residues. The DNA for the CDR3 is TGTGCCAGCAGCCACGGACTAGCGGAGGGACTTGGCTACGAGCAGTACTTC. Amino acid sequence: CASSHGLAEGLGYEQYF.

The chain combines TRBV6-1 with TRBJ2-7, with 11 bases matching TRBD2. The CDR3 is 14 amino acids. The V gene end was trimmed by 6 bases and the J gene end by 2 bases; junction bases not matched to a gene: 3. Germline V CDR1 and CDR2: MNHNS, SASEGT. The CDR3 DNA follows: TGTGCCAGCAGAACGACTAGCGGGGCCTACGAGCAGTACTTC. Its protein is CASRTTSGAYEQYF.

The V call is TRBV7-3, the J call TRBJ1-1, with D unresolved. This CDR3 is built from 13 residues. Germline assignment: CDR1 SGHTA and CDR2 FQGTGA. V lost 5 bases and J 1 base, leaving 8 bases between the germline ends. CDR3 region: CASSRFPNTEAFF. The CDR3 coding sequence is TGTGCCAGCAGCCGCTTCCCGAACACTGAAGCTTTCTTT. Looking up the rest from reference TRBV7-3 and TRBJ1-1 gives the full variable domain: GAGVSQTPSNKVTEKGKYVELRCDPISGHTALYWYRQSLGQGPEFLIYFQGTGAADDSGLPNDRFFAVRPEGSVSTLKIQRTERGDSAVYLCASSRFPNTEAFFGQGTRLTVV.

This chain uses TRBV7-8 with TRBJ1-3; D remains unclear. The ends were cut back, 5 bases at V and 4 bases at J, with 18 bases in the middle. The V gene's germline CDR1 is SGHVS and CDR2 FQNEAQ. The CDR3 runs 16 residues. DNA for the CDR3: TGTGCCAGCAGCCGGCCGGGCGAATCGCTGGGAAACACCATATATTTT. Its protein product is CASSRPGESLGNTIYF.

As concerns this clone: This sample includes further DNA sequences coding for the same CDR3. The gene calls are TRBV7-9 and TRBJ2-7; TRBD1 aligns across 8 bases. V shed 5 bases, J shed 2 bases, and the junction held 5 bases outside the gene matches. Germline CDR1 and CDR2: SEHNR and FQNEAQ (reference sequence). The CDR3 consists of 14 residues. CDR3 nucleotide sequence: TGTGCCAGCAGCCCCAGACAGGGGCCCTACGAGCAGTACTTC. Translation: CASSPRQGPYEQYF.

This rearrangement joins TRBV27 to TRBJ1-4; 8 bases align to TRBD1. The J segment lost 6 bases and the V segment lost 3 bases, leaving 18 bases of the junction unmatched. Germline lookup yields CDR1 MNHEY and CDR2 SMNVEV (reference sequence). There are 19 residues in the CDR3. The DNA for the CDR3 is TGTGCCAGCAGTTTCCCCGCCGGGCAGGGGGCGCTTAGGGATGAAAAACTGTTTTTT. It specifies CASSFPAGQGALRDEKLFF.